The following is a T cell receptor (beta chain) sequence with its context. Patients of the Seattle cohort, enrolled during active infection, were followed longitudinally. The data were taken from a study of blood T cell repertoires in COVID-19. Overall study: Italy, Spain and the United States were the sources of the convalescent and acute COVID-19 samples. Sample material is recorded as cDNA or gDNA derived from T cells, B-cell-depleted T cells, or PBMCs.

This CDR3 is 12 amino acids long. Germline V lookup: CDR1 LNHDA, CDR2 SQIVND (reference sequence). V shed 3 bases and J shed 9 bases, with 9 bases lying between them. Under the authors' procedure: Nucleated cell counts were estimated from reference gene primer amplification. TCRdb keeps only in-frame clones here, not all; method: immunoSEQ multiplex PCR. V and J calls and clone size are as listed in that table; D and trimming were resolved from the DNA. The sample includes 350,000 to 450,000 clones, about 87% seen only once; the top ten take about 2.3%. The receptor was derived from a woman aged 60-75 years with COVID-19, enrolled during active disease. The rearrangement joins TRBV19 to TRBJ1-5; D uncertain. The sequenced sample consisted of peripheral blood. This chain's CDR3 is CASSMGHTPQHF. The CDR3 coding sequence is TGTGCCAGTAGTATGGGCCATACGCCCCAGCATTTT. Full variable domain (outside the CDR3, taken from reference TRBV19 and TRBJ1-5): DGGITQSPKYLFRKEGQNVTLSCEQNLNHDAMYWYRQDPGQGLRLIYYSQIVNDFQKGDIAEGYSVSREKKESFPLTVTSAQKNPTAFYLCASSMGHTPQHFGDGTRLSIL.